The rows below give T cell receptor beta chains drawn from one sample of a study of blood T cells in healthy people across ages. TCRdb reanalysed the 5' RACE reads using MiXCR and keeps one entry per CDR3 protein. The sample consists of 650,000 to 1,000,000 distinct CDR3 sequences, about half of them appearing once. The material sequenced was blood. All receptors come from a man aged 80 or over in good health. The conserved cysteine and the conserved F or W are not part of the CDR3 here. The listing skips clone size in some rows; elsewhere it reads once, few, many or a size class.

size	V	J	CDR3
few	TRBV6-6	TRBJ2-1	ASSPAGGYNEQF
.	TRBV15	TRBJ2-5	ATSRGYGRNQETQY
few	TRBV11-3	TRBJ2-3	ASSLRGLAGGDTQY
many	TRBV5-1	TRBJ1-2	ASSLGSYGYT
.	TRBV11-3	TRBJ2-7	ASSSMGPDYEQY
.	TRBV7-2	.	ASSPGTEQETQY
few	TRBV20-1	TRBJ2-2	SARVGGFGELF
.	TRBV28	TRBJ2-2	ASSSPPRDPKGELF
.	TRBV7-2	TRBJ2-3	ASSPDAGTPLGY
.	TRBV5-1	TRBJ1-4	ASSLEPGNEKLF
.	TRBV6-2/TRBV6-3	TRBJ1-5	ASRDFRHLEDQPQH
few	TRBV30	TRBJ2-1	AWSRGTNYNEQF
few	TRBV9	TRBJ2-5	ASSFMDRQETQY
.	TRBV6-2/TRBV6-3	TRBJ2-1	ASSRPSRSPYNEQF
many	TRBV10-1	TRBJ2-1	ASSSSGSDNEQF
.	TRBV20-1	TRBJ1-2	SACNGQGAGGYT
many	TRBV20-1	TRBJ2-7	SASISGSHFDEQY
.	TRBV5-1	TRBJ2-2	ASKDNPSNTGELF
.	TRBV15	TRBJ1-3	ATSGQGNTIY
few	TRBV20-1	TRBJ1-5	SAIIHRDSNQPQH
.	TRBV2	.	ASSRLAGGPILGTQY
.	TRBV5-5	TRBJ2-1	ASSLEGSFGKTEQF
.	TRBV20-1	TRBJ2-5	SARGTVGGEQY
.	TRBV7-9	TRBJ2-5	ASSFTGFGDEQY
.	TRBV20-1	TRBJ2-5	SGVTQETQY
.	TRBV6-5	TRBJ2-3	ASSYPIAGDDDTDTQY
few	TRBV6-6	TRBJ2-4	ASSYSRVAKNIQY
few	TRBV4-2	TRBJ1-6	ASSQDGTGDEPLH
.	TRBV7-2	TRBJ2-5	ASSSRAIEQY
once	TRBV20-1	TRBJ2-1	SVGTSGPNEQF
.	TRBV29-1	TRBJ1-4	SSGGGGEKLF
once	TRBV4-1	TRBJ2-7	ASSLIPGLAIYEQY
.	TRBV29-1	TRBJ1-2	SGQEGAIGYT
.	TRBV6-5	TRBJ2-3	ASSHMDTQY
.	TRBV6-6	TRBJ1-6	ASSYRDRESPLH
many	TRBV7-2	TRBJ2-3	ASSLGFGVSTDTQY
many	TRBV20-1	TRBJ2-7	SARDMGDEQY
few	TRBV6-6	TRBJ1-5	ASRPTDRRPQH
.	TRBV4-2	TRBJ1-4	ASSSSDPTNEKLF
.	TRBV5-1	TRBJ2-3	ASSTESADTQY
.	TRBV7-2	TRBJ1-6	ASSSDRGSNSPLH
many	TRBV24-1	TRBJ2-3	ATSDYRFDTQY
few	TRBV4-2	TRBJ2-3	ASSRGLAGTDTQY
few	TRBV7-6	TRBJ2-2	ASSSSGPGELF
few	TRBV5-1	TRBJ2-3	ASSLDTSRADTQY
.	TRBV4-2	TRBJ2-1	ASSQGSRGTGGTYNEQF
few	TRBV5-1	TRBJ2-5	ASSLVLAGRVGTQY
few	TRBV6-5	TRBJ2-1	ASGLVNGFDNEQF
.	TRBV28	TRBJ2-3	ASSHNSYPWGQTSTDTQY
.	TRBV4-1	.	ASSQESWGALRYEQY
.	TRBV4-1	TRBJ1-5	ASSQRTGGGQPQH
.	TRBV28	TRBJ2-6	ASLSGANVLT
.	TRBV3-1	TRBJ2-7	ASSQTGGGYNPEQY